The clone carrying this TCR beta chain was counted once. Its antigen is not known. Replicate PCRs from sorted subsets contained about 200 ng DNA, which is around 30,000 T cell genomes. Clones were sequenced by immunoSEQ multiplex PCR, and TCRdb holds only the in-frame ones, with some missing. The table has under 600,000 clones, 95% to 98% seen once; the top ten hold roughly 0.29%. The naive CD8 fraction comprised CD45RO-negative cells positively selected for CCR7 and excluded terminally differentiated effector memory CD45RA+ cells. The V end was cut by 4 bases, the J end by 3 bases, with 16 bases between. The CDR3 loop spans 15 amino acids. Germline V gene lookup returns CDR1 SGHTA and CDR2 FQGNSA. This specimen comes from a study of shared clonotypes between healthy human individuals. General observations from the study: Specimens sampled were limited to blood, with tissue repertoires likely differing. Naive subsets, compared against memory subsets, generally had larger estimated richness values. In having few donors, the study represented limited genetic and exposure-history diversity.

Sequenced input: naive CD8+ T cells sorted from blood. This chain uses TRBV7-2 with TRBJ2-7; the D gene is possibly TRBD1 (6 bases). The origin of this receptor is a man aged 25-45 years in good health. The CDR3 nucleotides read TGTGCCAGCAGCTCATATGACAGGATCTACTACGAGCAGTACTTC. Translation gives CASSSYDRIYYEQYF.